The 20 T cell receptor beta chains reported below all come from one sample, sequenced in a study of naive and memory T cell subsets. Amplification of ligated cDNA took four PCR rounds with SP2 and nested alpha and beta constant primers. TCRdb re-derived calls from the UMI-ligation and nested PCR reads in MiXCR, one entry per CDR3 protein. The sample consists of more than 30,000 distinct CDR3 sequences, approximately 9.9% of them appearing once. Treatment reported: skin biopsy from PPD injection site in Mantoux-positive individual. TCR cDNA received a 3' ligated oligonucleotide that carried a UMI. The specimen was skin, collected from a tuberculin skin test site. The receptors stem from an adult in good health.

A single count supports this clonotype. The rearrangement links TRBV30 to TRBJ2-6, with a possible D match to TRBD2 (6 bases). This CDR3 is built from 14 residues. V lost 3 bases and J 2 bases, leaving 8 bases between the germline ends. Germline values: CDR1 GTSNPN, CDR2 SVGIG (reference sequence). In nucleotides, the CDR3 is TGTGCCTGGAGATCGGGGGCTGGGGCCAACGTCCTGACTTTC. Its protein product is CAWRSGAGANVLTF.

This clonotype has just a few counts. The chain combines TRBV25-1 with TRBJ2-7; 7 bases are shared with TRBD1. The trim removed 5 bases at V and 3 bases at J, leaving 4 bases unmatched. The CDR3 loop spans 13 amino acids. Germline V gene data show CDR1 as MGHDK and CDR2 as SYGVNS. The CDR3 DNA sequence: TGTGCCAGCAGTTCAGACAGGGTCTACGAGCAGTACTTC. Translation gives CASSSDRVYEQYF.

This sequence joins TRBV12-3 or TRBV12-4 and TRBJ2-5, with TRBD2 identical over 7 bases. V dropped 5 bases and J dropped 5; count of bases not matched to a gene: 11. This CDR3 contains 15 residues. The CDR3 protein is CASSGDAGAQETQYF. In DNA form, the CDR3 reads TGTGCCAGCAGTGGGGACGCGGGAGCACAGGAGACCCAGTACTTC.

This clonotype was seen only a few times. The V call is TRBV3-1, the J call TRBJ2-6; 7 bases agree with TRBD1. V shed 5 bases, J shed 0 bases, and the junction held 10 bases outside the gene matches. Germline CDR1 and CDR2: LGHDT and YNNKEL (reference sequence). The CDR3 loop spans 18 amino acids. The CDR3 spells CASSKTTGTLSGANVLTF. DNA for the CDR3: TGTGCCAGCAGCAAAACGACAGGGACCCTCTCTGGGGCCAACGTCCTGACTTTC.

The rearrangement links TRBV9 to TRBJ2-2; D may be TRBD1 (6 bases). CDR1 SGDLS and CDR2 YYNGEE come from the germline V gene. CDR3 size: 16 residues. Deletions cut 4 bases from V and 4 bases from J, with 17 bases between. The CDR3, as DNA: TGTGCCAGCAGCCTAGTTGTGGGGGCTGGCACCGGGGAGCTGTTTTTT. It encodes CASSLVVGAGTGELFF.

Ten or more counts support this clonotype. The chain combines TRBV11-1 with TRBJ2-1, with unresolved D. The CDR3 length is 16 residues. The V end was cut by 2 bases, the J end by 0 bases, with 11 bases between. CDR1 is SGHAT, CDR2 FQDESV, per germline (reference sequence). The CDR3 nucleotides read TGTGCCAGCAGCTTACAAGACCTGAGCTCCTACAATGAGCAGTTCTTC. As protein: CASSLQDLSSYNEQFF.

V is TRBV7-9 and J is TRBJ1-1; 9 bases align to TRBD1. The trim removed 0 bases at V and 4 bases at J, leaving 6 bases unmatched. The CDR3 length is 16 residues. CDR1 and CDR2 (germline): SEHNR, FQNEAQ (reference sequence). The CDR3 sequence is CASSLAAGTGSTEAFF. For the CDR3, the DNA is TGTGCCAGCAGCTTAGCCGCCGGGACAGGGAGCACTGAAGCTTTCTTT.

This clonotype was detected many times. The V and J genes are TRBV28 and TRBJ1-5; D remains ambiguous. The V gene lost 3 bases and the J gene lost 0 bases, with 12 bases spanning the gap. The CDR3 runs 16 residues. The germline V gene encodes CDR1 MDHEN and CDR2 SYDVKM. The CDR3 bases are TGTGCCAGCAGTTTTCGGGAGAGGTATAGCAATCAGCCCCAGCATTTT. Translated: CASSFRERYSNQPQHF. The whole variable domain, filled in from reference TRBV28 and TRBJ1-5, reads DVKVTQSSRYLVKRTGEKVFLECVQDMDHENMFWYRQDPGLGLRLIYFSYDVKMKEKGDIPEGYSVSREKKERFSLILESASTNQTSMYLCASSFRERYSNQPQHFGDGTRLSIL.

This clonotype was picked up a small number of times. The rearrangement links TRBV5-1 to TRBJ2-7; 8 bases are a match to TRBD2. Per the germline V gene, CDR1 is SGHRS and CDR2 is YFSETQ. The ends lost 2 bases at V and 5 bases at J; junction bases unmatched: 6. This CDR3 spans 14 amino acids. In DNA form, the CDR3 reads TGCGCCAGCAGCTTAAATAGCGGGATCGACGAGCAGTACTTC. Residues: CASSLNSGIDEQYF.

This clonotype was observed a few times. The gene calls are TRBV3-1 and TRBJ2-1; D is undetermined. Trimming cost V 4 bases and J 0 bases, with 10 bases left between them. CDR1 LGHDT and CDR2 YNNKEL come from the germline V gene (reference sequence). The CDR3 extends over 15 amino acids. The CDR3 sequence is CASSPSTSSYNEQFF. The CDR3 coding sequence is TGTGCCAGCAGCCCGAGCACGAGCTCCTACAATGAGCAGTTCTTC.

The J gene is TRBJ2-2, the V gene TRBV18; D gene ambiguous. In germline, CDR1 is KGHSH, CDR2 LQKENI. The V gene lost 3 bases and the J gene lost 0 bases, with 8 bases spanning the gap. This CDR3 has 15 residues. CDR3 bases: TGTGCCAGCTCACCCCAGGAATCGAACACCGGGGAGCTGTTTTTT. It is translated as CASSPQESNTGELFF.

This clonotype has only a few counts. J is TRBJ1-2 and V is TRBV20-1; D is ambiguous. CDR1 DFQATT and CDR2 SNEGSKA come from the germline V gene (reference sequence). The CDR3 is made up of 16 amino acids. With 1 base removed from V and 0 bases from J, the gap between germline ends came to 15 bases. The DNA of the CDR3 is TGCAGTGCTAGAGGCACCCCCGAGTTAGCTAACTATGGCTACACCTTC. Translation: CSARGTPELANYGYTF.

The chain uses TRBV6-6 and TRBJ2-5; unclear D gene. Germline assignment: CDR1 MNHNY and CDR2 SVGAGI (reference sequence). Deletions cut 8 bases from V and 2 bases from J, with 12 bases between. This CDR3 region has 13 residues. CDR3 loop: CASQGRGQETQYF. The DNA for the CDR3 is TGTGCCAGCCAAGGGCGTGGACAAGAGACCCAGTACTTC.

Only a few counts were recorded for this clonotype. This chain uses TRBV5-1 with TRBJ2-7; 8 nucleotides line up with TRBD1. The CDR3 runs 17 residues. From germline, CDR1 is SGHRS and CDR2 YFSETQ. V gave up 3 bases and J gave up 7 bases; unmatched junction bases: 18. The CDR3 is CASSSAQAGQALGEQYF. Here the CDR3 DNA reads TGCGCCAGCAGCTCAGCCCAGGCGGGACAGGCGTTAGGAGAGCAGTACTTC.

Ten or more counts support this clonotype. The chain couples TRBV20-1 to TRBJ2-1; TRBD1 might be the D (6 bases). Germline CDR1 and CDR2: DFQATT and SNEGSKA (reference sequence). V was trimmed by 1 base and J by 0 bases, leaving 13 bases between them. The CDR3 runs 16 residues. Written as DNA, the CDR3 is TGCAGTGCTAGAGTCGTGGGACATAACTCCTACAATGAGCAGTTCTTC. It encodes CSARVVGHNSYNEQFF.

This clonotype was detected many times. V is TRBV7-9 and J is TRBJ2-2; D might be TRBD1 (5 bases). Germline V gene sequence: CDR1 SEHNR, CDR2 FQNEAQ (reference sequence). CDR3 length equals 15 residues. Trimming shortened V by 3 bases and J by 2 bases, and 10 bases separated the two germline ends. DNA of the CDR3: TGTGCCAGCAGCTTGCAGACAGACAACACCGGGGAGCTGTTTTTT. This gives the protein CASSLQTDNTGELFF.

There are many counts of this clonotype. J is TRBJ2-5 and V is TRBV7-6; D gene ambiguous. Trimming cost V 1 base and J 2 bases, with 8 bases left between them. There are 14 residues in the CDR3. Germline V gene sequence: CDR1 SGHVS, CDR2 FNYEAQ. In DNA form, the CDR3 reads TGTGCCAGCAGCTTAGGACCCAATCAAGAGACCCAGTACTTC. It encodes CASSLGPNQETQYF.

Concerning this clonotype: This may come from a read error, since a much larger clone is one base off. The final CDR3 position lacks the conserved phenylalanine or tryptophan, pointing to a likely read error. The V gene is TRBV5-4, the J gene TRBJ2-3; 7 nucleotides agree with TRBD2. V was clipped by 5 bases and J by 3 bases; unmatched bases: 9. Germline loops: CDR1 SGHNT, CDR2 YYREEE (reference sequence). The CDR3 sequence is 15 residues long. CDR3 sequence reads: CASRADYGGTDTQYY. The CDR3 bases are TGTGCCAGCAGGGCGGACTACGGGGGGACAGATACGCAGTATTAT.

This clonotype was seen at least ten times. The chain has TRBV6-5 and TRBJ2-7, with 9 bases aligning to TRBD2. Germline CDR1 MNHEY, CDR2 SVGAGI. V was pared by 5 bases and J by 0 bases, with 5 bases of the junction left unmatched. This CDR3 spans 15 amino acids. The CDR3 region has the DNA TGTGCCAGCAGTAGGACTAGCGACAGCTCCTACGAGCAGTACTTC. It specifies CASSRTSDSSYEQYF.

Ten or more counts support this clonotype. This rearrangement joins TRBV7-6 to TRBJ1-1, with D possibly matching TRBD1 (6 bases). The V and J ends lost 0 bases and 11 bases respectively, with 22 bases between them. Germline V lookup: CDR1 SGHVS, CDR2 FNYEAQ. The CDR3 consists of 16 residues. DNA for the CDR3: TGTGCCAGCAGCTTAGCACCCGGGGGGCCACCTTCAACGGCTTTCTTT. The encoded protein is CASSLAPGGPPSTAFF.